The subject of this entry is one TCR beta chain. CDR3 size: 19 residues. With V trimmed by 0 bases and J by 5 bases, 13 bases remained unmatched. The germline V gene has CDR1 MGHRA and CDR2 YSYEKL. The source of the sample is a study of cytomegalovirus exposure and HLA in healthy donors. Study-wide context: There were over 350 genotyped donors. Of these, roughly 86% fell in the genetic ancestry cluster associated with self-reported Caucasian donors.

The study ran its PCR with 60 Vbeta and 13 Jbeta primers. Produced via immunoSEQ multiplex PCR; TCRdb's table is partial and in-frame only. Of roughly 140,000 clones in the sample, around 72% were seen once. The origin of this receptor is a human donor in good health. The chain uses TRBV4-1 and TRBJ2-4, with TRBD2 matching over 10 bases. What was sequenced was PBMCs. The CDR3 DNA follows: TGCGCCAGCAGCCAAGATAGGGGGTGGGTAGCGGGAGGCGAAAACATTCAGTACTTC. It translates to CASSQDRGWVAGGENIQYF.